This T cell receptor (beta chain) was sequenced for a study of regulatory T cells in long-lasting Graves disease (dated by TCRdb to about 2021). Some background on the complete study: To count as having persistent Graves' disease, a patient had to have received antithyroid drug treatment for over 5 years with TSH receptor autoantibodies remaining persistently positive. A total of around 35 samples were covered by TCR sequencing, comprising some 13 persistent and around 20 newly diagnosed Graves' disease patients. In the clinical cohort, patients with persistent Graves' disease had used antithyroid drugs for an average of roughly ten years. The study took place in China and was registered as a clinical trial. Peripheral blood TCR sequencing and RNA sequencing compared persistent Graves' disease patients with newly diagnosed Graves' disease patients.

The meaning of the sample's time point label: persistent/refractory GD, antithyroid drugs over 5 years with positive TRAb. For both TCR sequencing and RNA sequencing, RNA was extracted from PBMCs using TRIzol. The diagnosis of Graves' disease followed American Thyroid Association guidelines. Patients were recruited from an endocrinology department in Xi'an, China. Each patient gave roughly 8.4 milliliters of peripheral blood, collected in an EDTA anticoagulant tube. PBMCs were isolated by Ficoll Paque Plus density gradient separation without further T cell sorting. An Agilent 2100 Bioanalyzer and agarose gel were used to assess RNA quality, and a NanoDrop 2000 was used to measure RNA concentration. Results the study describes overall, beyond this receptor: As a limitation, the authors acknowledged that the small sample size may reduce accuracy. Sequencing and analysis were restricted to the TCR beta chain. Persistent disease showed preferential use of TRBV28, TRBJ1-2 and TRBJ2-5, whereas newly diagnosed disease favored TRBV20-1 and TRBJ2-1. Only peripheral blood was studied, because thyroid tissue, the primary lesion, was inaccessible. Compared with newly diagnosed patients, persistent Graves' disease patients had lower TCR Shannon entropy and fewer highly expanded clones, which suggests clonal expansion. Patients with persistent disease shared more public clonotypes (roughly 2,900) than newly diagnosed patients did (about 970).

From its cysteine to its phenylalanine, the CDR3 spans 10 amino acids. The sequence is cut down to CDR3 DNA, 30 bases in frame from base 1. V is cut by 4 bases and J by 5 bases, and the space between the germline ends is 5 bases. CDR1 and CDR2, looked up from the germline V gene (reference sequence), are GTSNPN and SVGIG. The library was made by multiplex PCR. TCRdb records Illumina HiSeq 4000 as the sequencer. CDR3 regions were amplified by Arm-PCR with iRepertoire HTBI primers to construct TCR beta libraries. Before sequencing, the PCR products underwent gel purification. The source study handled its data this way. Gene usage analysis of CDR3 amino acid clonotypes used the approximately 62 TRBV and fewer than 15 TRBJ segments found across samples. Filtered high-quality paired reads were merged into contigs using COPE and FqMerger. Contigs were aligned with BLAST to IMGT TRBV, TRBD and TRBJ reference genes, and CDR3 was defined per IMGT. Highly expanded clones were defined as clonotypes with a frequency above 0.1%. Shannon entropy served as the measure of repertoire diversity, while the Gini coefficient captured V-J evenness. A clonotype found in more than one individual was treated as public. Starting from the raw public reads, TCRdb applied fastp trimming at Q25, assembled clones with MiXCR and retained in-frame beta chains. Every CDR3 protein is listed once, alongside the most common genes and DNA of its rows. TCRdb's processing, not the authors', yielded these V and J calls. In all, the sample holds around 400,000 distinct CDR3 sequences, and approximately 25% of those were seen once. The leading ten clones occupy around 30% of the sample.

There are many counts of this clonotype. Its target antigen remains unknown. The record has no base qualities; no much larger clone is one base away. This receptor chain uses TRBV30 and TRBJ1-1; no D segment can be confidently identified. Sequencing was performed on peripheral blood mononuclear cells (PBMCs), taken when the disease was refractory, from a patient treated with antithyroid drugs. This sequence was found in a woman between 40 and 55 years old with Graves disease. Donor details come from another sample of the same person, matched by shared clones. CDR3 reads: CAWTRTEAFF. The bases are TGTGCCTGGACCAGGACTGAAGCTTTCTTT.